Below, 23 T cell receptor beta chains from the same sample are listed, as sequenced in a study of CD8 T cells in ankylosing spondylitis. Via MiXCR, TCRdb re-called the 5' RACE reads, giving one row per CDR3 protein. The sample has approximately 290,000 distinct CDR3 sequences, less than 25% seen once. The sequenced sample was blood, either unsorted or a sorted T cell fraction (not recorded which). The receptors come from a female donor with ankylosing spondylitis or in good health (not recorded which).

The table lists this clonotype with a few counts. This chain links TRBV6-1 with TRBJ2-7; unclear D gene. The CDR3 is 14 amino acids. Trimming took off 6 bases at V and 5 bases at J, with 17 bases between the two ends. CDR1 MNHNS and CDR2 SASEGT come from the germline V gene. CDR3: CASRGSGYRNEQYF. The DNA of the CDR3 is TGTGCCAGCAGGGGTAGTGGATATAGGAACGAGCAGTACTTC.

V is TRBV12-3 or TRBV12-4 and J is TRBJ1-5; D call uncertain. Trimming left V 1 base short and J 5 bases short, with 12 bases between. This CDR3 has 15 amino acids. The CDR3 region has the DNA TGTGCCAGCAGTTTAGGGGTCGGAGGGCATCAGCCCCAGCATTTT. It specifies CASSLGVGGHQPQHF.

In this sample, this clonotype turned up a few times. V gene TRBV4-3 combines with J gene TRBJ1-2; 8 bases are a match to TRBD1. V was clipped by 0 bases and J by 6 bases; unmatched bases: 0. The CDR3 is made up of 13 amino acids. The V gene's germline CDR1 is LGHNA and CDR2 YSLEER. CDR3 DNA: TGCGCCAGCAGCCAAGAGACAGGGGATGGCTACACCTTC. As protein: CASSQETGDGYTF.

V and J are TRBV4-3 and TRBJ2-1; D unresolved. In germline, CDR1 is LGHNA, CDR2 YSLEER. The CDR3 has 14 residues. The V gene lost 1 base and the J gene lost 7 bases, with 11 bases spanning the gap. This CDR3 reads CASSQVHTRNEQFF. The CDR3 nucleotides read TGCGCCAGCAGCCAAGTCCACACGAGAAATGAGCAGTTCTTC.

This clonotype was detected a few times. The chain has TRBV3-1 and TRBJ2-7; tentative D call: TRBD2 (7 bases). In germline, CDR1 is LGHDT, CDR2 YNNKEL (reference sequence). Trimming removed 2 bases at V and 7 bases at J, with 21 bases between. This CDR3 contains 16 residues. CDR3 loop: CASSQLGGTTFGEQYF. Here the CDR3 DNA reads TGTGCCAGCAGCCAATTAGGGGGGACTACGTTTGGAGAGCAGTACTTC.

The chain recombines TRBV20-1 with TRBJ2-3, with TRBD2 identical over 13 bases. This CDR3 region has 18 residues. The V and J ends lost 6 bases and 3 bases, in that order; junction bases with no gene match: 15. The germline gives CDR1 DFQATT, CDR2 SNEGSKA (reference sequence). The CDR3 DNA reads TGCAGTGCCACGCCCTGGACTAGCGGGAGTGTCCGGACAGATACGCAGTATTTT. It specifies CSATPWTSGSVRTDTQYF.

The genes are TRBV28 and TRBJ2-5, with D maybe TRBD2 (5 bases). Trimming took 3 bases from V and 3 from J, leaving 11 bases between them. Germline lookup yields CDR1 MDHEN and CDR2 SYDVKM. There are 14 residues in the CDR3. The CDR3 here is CASSFAGFEETQYF. CDR3 DNA: TGTGCCAGCAGTTTTGCGGGTTTCGAAGAGACCCAGTACTTC.

The rearrangement links TRBV20-1 to TRBJ1-1; D uncertain. The CDR3 totals 13 residues. The V gene's germline CDR1 is DFQATT and CDR2 SNEGSKA (reference sequence). V lost 5 bases and J lost 0, with 10 bases in between. The CDR3 nucleotides read TGCAGTGCTCGCAACGCCGTGAACACTGAAGCTTTCTTT. Translation: CSARNAVNTEAFF.

There are a few counts of this clonotype. This chain joins TRBV6-2 or TRBV6-3 and TRBJ2-3, with a weak D call TRBD2 (6 bases). Trimming cost V 8 bases and J 2 bases, with 11 bases left between them. The V gene's germline CDR1 is MNHEY and CDR2 SVGEGT. The length of the CDR3 is 13 residues. The CDR3 loop is CASRPDYTDTQYF. CDR3 DNA: TGTGCCAGCCGCCCGGACTACACAGATACGCAGTATTTT.

This clonotype was detected ten times or more. This sequence joins TRBV11-2 and TRBJ1-6, with D unresolved. Germline V lookup: CDR1 SGHAT, CDR2 FQNNGV. The V end lost 5 bases, the J end lost 5 bases, and 1 base lay between the germline ends. This CDR3 region has 11 residues. The CDR3: CASSHNSPLHF. In nucleotides, the CDR3 is TGTGCCAGCAGCCATAATTCACCCCTCCACTTT.

This clonotype came up a few times. The chain combines TRBV12-3 or TRBV12-4 with TRBJ2-1, with D possibly being TRBD2 (6 bases). Trimming took 10 bases from V and 2 from J, leaving 12 bases between them. The length of the CDR3 is 13 residues. CDR3 sequence reads: CATMTSTYNEQFF. For the CDR3, the DNA is TGTGCCACCATGACTAGTACCTACAATGAGCAGTTCTTC.

This clonotype turned up a few times. The chain recombines TRBV7-3 with TRBJ2-7, with TRBD1 matching over 7 bases. This CDR3 is built from 13 residues. V lost 2 bases and J lost 4; bases outside the gene matches: 2. From germline, CDR1 is SGHTA and CDR2 FQGTGA. The CDR3 DNA reads as TGTGCCAGCAGCTTAGTCAGGGGGTACGAGCAGTACTTC. Amino acid sequence: CASSLVRGYEQYF. Full variable domain (outside the CDR3, taken from reference TRBV7-3 and TRBJ2-7): GAGVSQTPSNKVTEKGKYVELRCDPISGHTALYWYRQSLGQGPEFLIYFQGTGAADDSGLPNDRFFAVRPEGSVSTLKIQRTERGDSAVYLCASSLVRGYEQYFGPGTRLTVT.

This clonotype was seen a few times. The chain uses TRBV20-1 and TRBJ2-5; 8 nucleotides agree with TRBD2. Germline lookup yields CDR1 DFQATT and CDR2 SNEGSKA (reference sequence). V trimming: 3 bases; J trimming: 5 bases; junction bases outside the gene matches: 5. The CDR3 runs 13 residues. In DNA form, the CDR3 reads TGCAGTGCTAGGACGGGGGGGCCGGAGACCCAGTACTTC. Amino acid sequence: CSARTGGPETQYF.

This chain joins TRBV20-1 and TRBJ2-5; perhaps TRBD2 as D (6 bases). The CDR3 sequence is 11 residues long. The V gene lost 2 bases and the J gene lost 5 bases, with 6 bases spanning the gap. Germline V CDR1 and CDR2: DFQATT, SNEGSKA (reference sequence). CDR3 residues: CSARLAETQYF. The CDR3 DNA is TGCAGTGCTAGACTAGCGGAGACCCAGTACTTC.

The chain links TRBV5-5 to TRBJ2-3, with D perhaps matching TRBD1 (6 bases). CDR1 is SGHKS, CDR2 YYEKEE, per germline (reference sequence). The CDR3 is made up of 15 amino acids. V lost 3 bases and J 0 bases, leaving 11 bases between the germline ends. The CDR3, as DNA: TGTGCCAGCAGCTCGACAGGAGATAGCACAGATACGCAGTATTTT. Translation gives CASSSTGDSTDTQYF.

The sample holds a few counts of this clonotype. This chain uses TRBV12-3 or TRBV12-4 with TRBJ2-1, with a tentative D call TRBD2 (6 bases). CDR3 size: 14 residues. The germline V and J ends were trimmed by 4 bases and 2 bases, with 9 bases remaining between them. The CDR3 region has the DNA TGTGCCAGCAGTTATAGCGGAACCTACAATGAGCAGTTCTTC. Its protein is CASSYSGTYNEQFF.

The chain recombines TRBV12-3 or TRBV12-4 with TRBJ2-5; either TRBD1 or TRBD2 may supply D (6 bases each). There are 14 residues in the CDR3. V dropped 6 bases and J dropped 1 base, with 12 bases sitting between them. This CDR3 reads CASRPGAVQETQYF. The CDR3 DNA is TGTGCCAGCAGGCCGGGGGCGGTCCAAGAGACCCAGTACTTC.

This clonotype was recorded many times. This sequence joins TRBV20-1 and TRBJ2-7; D might be TRBD2 (5 bases). From germline, CDR1 is DFQATT and CDR2 SNEGSKA (reference sequence). V was cut by 1 base and J by 4 bases, with 11 bases left in between. The CDR3 has 13 amino acids. CDR3 amino acids: CSARALPGYEQYF. CDR3 coding DNA: TGCAGTGCTAGAGCTCTACCGGGGTACGAGCAGTACTTC.

J is TRBJ1-2 and V is TRBV6-2 or TRBV6-3, with 9 bases fitting TRBD1. The germline V gene encodes CDR1 MNHEY and CDR2 SVGEGT. V was pared by 6 bases and J by 8 bases, with 10 bases of the junction left unmatched. CDR3 length: 14 residues. DNA of the CDR3: TGTGCCAGCAGAAGGACAGGGGCCTCGGAAGGCTACACCTTC. Translating it yields CASRRTGASEGYTF.

The V call is TRBV28, the J call TRBJ2-6; the D is unclear. CDR1 and CDR2 (germline): MDHEN, SYDVKM. V was trimmed by 1 base and J by 3 bases, leaving 4 bases between them. This CDR3 comprises 14 residues. CDR3 in amino acids: CASSLYVGANVLTF. Here the CDR3 DNA reads TGTGCCAGCAGTTTATATGTTGGGGCCAACGTCCTGACTTTC.

The gene calls are TRBV6-1 and TRBJ1-4; possibly TRBD1 for D (5 bases). V was clipped by 3 bases and J by 8 bases, with 13 bases between them. The CDR3 sequence is 14 residues long. Germline values: CDR1 MNHNS, CDR2 SASEGT. DNA for the CDR3: TGTGCCAGCAGTGACGGACACCGAGTCGAAAAACTGTTTTTT. This codes for CASSDGHRVEKLFF.

In its sample, this clonotype was seen many times. This chain links TRBV4-3 with TRBJ2-1; D unresolved. The CDR3 is made up of 15 amino acids. CDR1 and CDR2 (germline): LGHNA, YSLEER. Trimming took 0 bases from V and 4 from J, leaving 10 bases between them. The CDR3 spells CASSQDGRVYNEQFF. The DNA for the CDR3 is TGCGCCAGCAGCCAAGATGGTCGGGTTTACAATGAGCAGTTCTTC.

A remark on this clonotype: The junction differs from germline at one of its ends, possibly a read error. V is TRBV18 and J is TRBJ2-1; 8 nucleotides match TRBD2. The CDR3 length is 16 residues. Per germline, CDR1 KGHSH and CDR2 LQKENI. DNA of the CDR3: TGTGCCAGCTCACCACCAGCGGGAGCCACCTATAATGAGCAGTTCTTC. It is translated as CASSPPAGATYNEQFF.